The rows below give T cell receptor beta chains drawn from one sample of a study of blood T cells in healthy people across ages. MiXCR was run by TCRdb on the 5' RACE reads, yielding one entry per CDR3 protein. The sample carries approximately 940,000 distinct CDR3 sequences, around 46% recorded once. Sequencing input: blood. The origin of the receptors is a man in his thirties or forties in good health. Both conserved end residues are part of each CDR3. D genes are given only for firm matches. The size of a clone is reported for some rows only, either as once, few or many, or as a class for expanded clones.

j_call	d_call	v_call	clone_size	cdr3_aa	cdr3_nt
TRBJ2-1	NA	TRBV5-5	NA	CASSSGTPKSEQFF	TGTGCCAGCAGCTCCGGGACGCCTAAGAGTGAGCAGTTCTTC
TRBJ1-5	NA	TRBV12-3/TRBV12-4	NA	CASTSRLGGPNQPQHF	TGTGCCAGCACATCCAGGTTAGGGGGACCCAATCAGCCCCAGCATTTT
TRBJ2-2	NA	TRBV20-1	NA	CSARDPVGRPELFF	TGCAGTGCTAGAGATCCAGTTGGCAGGCCGGAGCTGTTTTTT
TRBJ2-5	NA	TRBV12-3/TRBV12-4	few	CASSLNHIQYF	TGTGCCAGCAGTTTGAACCACATCCAGTACTTC
TRBJ2-7	TRBD1	TRBV3-1	once	CASSQGDRVSYEQYF	TGTGCCAGCAGCCAAGGGGACAGGGTCTCCTACGAGCAGTACTTC
TRBJ2-5	NA	TRBV5-1	NA	CASSSDYPPQETQYF	TGCGCCAGCAGCTCGGACTACCCACCCCAAGAGACCCAGTACTTC
TRBJ1-1	NA	TRBV20-1	NA	CSARGAGARVTEAFF	TGCAGTGCTAGAGGGGCAGGGGCCCGGGTAACTGAAGCTTTCTTT
TRBJ2-3	NA	TRBV27	NA	CASNFLGGESDTQYF	TGTGCCAGCAACTTTCTCGGGGGCGAGTCAGATACGCAGTATTTT
TRBJ2-7	NA	TRBV4-2	NA	CASSQEMETYSDEQYF	TGTGCCAGCAGCCAAGAGATGGAAACCTACTCCGACGAGCAGTACTTC
TRBJ2-7	NA	TRBV28	NA	CASRAPGLSYEQYF	TGTGCCAGCAGGGCACCTGGGCTGTCCTACGAGCAGTACTTC
TRBJ2-3	TRBD1	TRBV20-1	NA	CSAPGQGTTDTQYF	TGCAGTGCTCCGGGACAGGGGACTACAGATACGCAGTATTTT
TRBJ1-4	NA	TRBV6-5	NA	CASSYSTSGREKLFF	TGTGCCAGCAGTTACTCGACGAGTGGTAGGGAAAAACTGTTTTTT
TRBJ1-2	NA	TRBV7-9	NA	CASSFRGTGGYTF	TGTGCCAGCAGTTTCAGGGGAACTGGGGGCTACACCTTC
TRBJ2-1	TRBD2	TRBV6-2/TRBV6-3	once	CASSYAGGLDYNEQFF	TGTGCCAGTTCCTATGCGGGGGGGCTTGACTACAATGAGCAGTTCTTC
TRBJ2-7	NA	TRBV7-2	few	CASSLFPPGVTYEQYF	TGTGCCAGCAGCTTATTTCCCCCGGGGGTTACCTACGAGCAGTACTTC
TRBJ1-6	NA	TRBV28	NA	CAGSLPVRSPLHF	TGTGCCGGCAGTTTACCCGTCCGCTCACCCCTCCACTTT
TRBJ2-3	TRBD2	TRBV5-1	NA	CASSSLATSGETGSQYF	TGCGCCAGCAGCTCATTGGCGACTAGCGGGGAAACAGGATCGCAGTATTTT
TRBJ2-7	NA	TRBV6-5	many	CASSPAGAYYEQYF	TGTGCCAGCAGTCCCGCAGGGGCTTACTACGAGCAGTACTTC
TRBJ2-3	NA	TRBV15	NA	CATSRDASPSDTQYF	TGTGCCACCAGCAGAGACGCGTCTCCGTCAGATACGCAGTATTTT
TRBJ1-2	NA	TRBV6-2/TRBV6-3	NA	CASSYVRRVGGTF	TGTGCCAGCAGTTACGTACGTCGGGTCGGCGGCACCTTC
TRBJ1-1	TRBD1	TRBV6-5	many	CASSYSGLDRARPEAFF	TGTGCCAGCAGTTACTCCGGGTTAGACAGGGCTCGACCTGAAGCTTTCTTT
TRBJ1-1	NA	TRBV10-3	NA	CAISEAGIWAFF	TGTGCCATCAGTGAGGCGGGGATTTGGGCTTTCTTT
TRBJ1-1	NA	TRBV4-2	NA	CASSPQGNPEAFF	TGTGCCAGCAGCCCCCAGGGTAATCCTGAAGCTTTCTTT
TRBJ2-7	TRBD2	TRBV6-5	few	CASSYRRGGHYEQYF	TGTGCCAGCAGTTACCGGCGGGGGGGCCACTACGAGCAGTACTTC
TRBJ1-1	NA	TRBV30	NA	CAWSERGTEAFF	TGTGCCTGGAGTGAACGGGGAACTGAAGCTTTCTTT
TRBJ1-2	TRBD1	TRBV12-3/TRBV12-4	NA	CASRAGTGWDYGYTF	TGTGCCAGCAGGGCAGGGACAGGGTGGGACTATGGCTACACCTTC
TRBJ2-3	TRBD2	TRBV4-1	NA	CASSQEPSGDSTDTEYF	TGCGCCAGCAGCCAAGAGCCCAGCGGGGATAGCACAGATACGGAGTATTTT
TRBJ2-1	TRBD2	TRBV28	NA	CASYSGTSGGKYEQFF	TGTGCCAGCTACTCCGGGACTAGCGGGGGGAAATATGAGCAGTTCTTC
TRBJ2-1	TRBD1	TRBV2	NA	CASMVTGYNEQFF	TGTGCCAGCATGGTGACAGGGTACAATGAGCAGTTCTTC
TRBJ1-2	NA	TRBV29-1	NA	CSVAADRYGYTF	TGCAGCGTTGCCGCGGACCGCTATGGCTACACCTTC
TRBJ1-1	TRBD1	TRBV20-1	NA	CSATDRGRTEAFF	TGCAGTGCTACGGACAGGGGAAGGACTGAAGCTTTCTTT
TRBJ2-7	TRBD2	TRBV6-1	few	CASRRGTSGGATGEQYF	TGTGCCAGCAGACGCGGGACTAGCGGGGGGGCGACGGGAGAGCAGTACTTC
TRBJ1-3	NA	TRBV20-1	NA	CSAKSPGGNTVYF	TGCAGTGCCAAGTCGCCAGGTGGAAACACCGTATATTTT
TRBJ1-1	NA	TRBV29-1	few	CSVADRLNTEAFF	TGCAGCGTTGCGGACAGATTGAACACTGAAGCTTTCTTT
TRBJ2-7	NA	TRBV29-1	many	CSVVRDKYEQYF	TGCAGCGTTGTTCGGGACAAGTACGAGCAGTACTTC
TRBJ2-7	NA	TRBV28	NA	CASSNSGTGSYEQYF	TGTGCCAGCAGCAACTCCGGGACGGGCTCCTACGAGCAGTACTTC
TRBJ1-2	NA	TRBV6-5	NA	CAIIGPYGYTF	TGTGCCATCATAGGTCCCTATGGCTACACCTTC
TRBJ2-5	NA	TRBV2	NA	CAGVKEETQYF	TGTGCCGGGGTAAAAGAAGAGACCCAGTACTTC
TRBJ1-1	NA	TRBV20-1	NA	CSARDHQRNTEAFF	TGCAGTGCTAGAGATCACCAGAGAAACACTGAAGCTTTCTTT
TRBJ2-5	NA	TRBV28	few	CAHGIQETQYF	TGTGCCCACGGGATCCAAGAGACCCAGTACTTC
TRBJ1-4	TRBD1	TRBV7-9	NA	CASSPRGLPNEKLFF	TGTGCCAGCAGCCCCAGGGGGTTACCTAATGAAAAACTGTTTTTT
TRBJ1-1	NA	TRBV7-9	few	CASRRSNTEAFF	TGTGCCAGCAGAAGAAGTAACACTGAAGCTTTCTTT